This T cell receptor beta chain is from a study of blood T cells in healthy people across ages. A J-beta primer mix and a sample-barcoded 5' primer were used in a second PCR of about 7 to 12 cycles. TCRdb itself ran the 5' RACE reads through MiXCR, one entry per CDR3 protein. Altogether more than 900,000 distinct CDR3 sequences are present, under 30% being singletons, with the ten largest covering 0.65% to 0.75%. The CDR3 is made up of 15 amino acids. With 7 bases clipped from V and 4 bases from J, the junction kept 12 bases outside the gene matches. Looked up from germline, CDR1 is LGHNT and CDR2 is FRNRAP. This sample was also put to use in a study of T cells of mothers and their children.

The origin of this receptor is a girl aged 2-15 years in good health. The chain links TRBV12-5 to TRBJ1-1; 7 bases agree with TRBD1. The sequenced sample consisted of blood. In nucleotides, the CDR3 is TGTGCTAGTGCCCCCTCCGACAGGGCCTCCACTGAAGCTTTCTTT. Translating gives CASAPSDRASTEAFF.